Reported below is one T cell receptor beta chain. Its antigen remains unidentified. The data are from a study of T cell repertoires in cytomegalovirus infection. For the study at large: Public TCR beta signatures indicated both CMV infection and matching HLA type.

TCRdb recomputed calls from the reads with MiXCR, one row per CDR3 protein. The sample yields 650,000 to 900,000 distinct CDR3 sequences, approximately 32% seen once. Regarding the study as a whole: HLA-C-restricted TCR beta clonotypes specific for CMV led the ex vivo response.

After removal of 1 base from V and 0 bases from J, the junction contained 1 base not matched to a gene. Per germline, CDR1 LGHNT and CDR2 FRNRAP. The CDR3 runs 17 residues. The chain carries TRBV12-5 and TRBJ2-2; 11 bases agree with TRBD2. Sequenced material: cultured CD8+ T cells from PBMCs, taken from culture after CMV antigen stimulation. This receptor was obtained from a human donor in good health (CMV status not recorded). Some clones in this sample may be carry-over from other donors' samples. CDR3: CASGLASGGSNTGELFF. The CDR3 nucleotides are TGTGCTAGTGGTTTGGCTAGCGGGGGGTCGAACACCGGGGAGCTGTTTTTT.